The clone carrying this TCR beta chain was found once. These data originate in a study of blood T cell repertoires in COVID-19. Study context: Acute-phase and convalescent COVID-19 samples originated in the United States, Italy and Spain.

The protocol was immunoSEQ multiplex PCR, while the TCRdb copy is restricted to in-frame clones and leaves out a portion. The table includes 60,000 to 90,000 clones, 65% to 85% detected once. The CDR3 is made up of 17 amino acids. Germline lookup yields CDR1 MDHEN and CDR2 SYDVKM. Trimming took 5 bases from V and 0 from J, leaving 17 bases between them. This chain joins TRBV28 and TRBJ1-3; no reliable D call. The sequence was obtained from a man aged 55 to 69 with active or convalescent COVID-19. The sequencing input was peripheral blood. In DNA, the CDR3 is TGTGCCAGCAGTCCTTGGGGAGGCACATACTCTGGAAACACCATATATTTT. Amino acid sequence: CASSPWGGTYSGNTIYF.